Shown below are 26 T cell receptor beta chains from a single sample sequenced in a study of cytomegalovirus exposure and HLA in healthy donors. In the PCR, 60 Vbeta and 13 Jbeta primers were used. Repertoires were generated with immunoSEQ multiplex PCR, while TCRdb's copy carries only in-frame clones and drops some. This table holds under 200,000 clones, 60% to 85% found once. The source material was PBMCs. Receptor source: a female donor in good health and CMV-seronegative.

The chain links TRBV7-9 to TRBJ1-5; D gene uncertain. Germline V gene lookup returns CDR1 SEHNR and CDR2 FQNEAQ (reference sequence). Trimming pared 1 base from V and 1 base from J, leaving 5 bases between. The CDR3 runs 14 residues. CDR3 DNA sequence: TGTGCCAGCAGCTTAGACAGAAGCAATCAGCCCCAGCATTTT. It translates to CASSLDRSNQPQHF.

This chain joins TRBV5-1 and TRBJ2-7; 8 bases are a match to TRBD1. The CDR3 spans 15 residues. Germline-derived CDR1 and CDR2 are SGHRS and YFSETQ. Trimming cost V 7 bases and J 2 bases; bases outside gene matches: 11. This CDR3 is CASRGGDRTTYEQYF. CDR3 DNA: TGCGCCAGCCGGGGCGGGGACAGGACTACCTACGAGCAGTACTTC.

The chain recombines TRBV7-2 with TRBJ2-3; 8 bases line up with TRBD2. Looked up from germline, CDR1 is SGHTA and CDR2 is FQGNSA. V lost 8 bases to trimming and J lost 6 bases; unmatched junction nucleotides: 10. CDR3 length: 14 residues. The CDR3 loop reads CASLGPLAGDTQYF. The DNA of the CDR3 is TGTGCCAGCCTCGGGCCCTTAGCGGGGGATACGCAGTATTTT.

The chain combines TRBV7-6 with TRBJ1-4; D is possibly TRBD1 (6 bases). CDR3 length equals 14 residues. V lost 4 bases and J 6 bases, leaving 12 bases between the germline ends. In germline, CDR1 is SGHVS, CDR2 FNYEAQ. CDR3 protein: CASSSHRVDEKLFF. The CDR3, as DNA: TGTGCCAGCAGCTCCCACAGGGTAGATGAAAAACTGTTTTTT.

The chain has TRBV4-2 and TRBJ1-1; D unclear. There are 16 residues in the CDR3. V lost 1 base, J lost 4 bases, and 16 bases lay in between. Germline CDR1 is LGHNA and CDR2 is YNFKEQ. Written as DNA, the CDR3 is TGTGCCAGCAGCCAAGTAAGCGGACGCAAGGGCACTGAAGCTTTCTTT. As protein: CASSQVSGRKGTEAFF.

The chain links TRBV9 to TRBJ1-2, with D maybe TRBD1 (6 bases). The V and J ends lost 0 bases and 7 bases respectively, with 10 bases between them. The length of the CDR3 is 13 residues. Germline V gene data show CDR1 as SGDLS and CDR2 as YYNGEE. As DNA, the CDR3 is TGTGCCAGCAGCGTAGCATCAGGGGTTGGCTACACCTTC. Translated: CASSVASGVGYTF.

This rearrangement joins TRBV9 to TRBJ1-3; D gene uncertain. CDR1 SGDLS and CDR2 YYNGEE come from the germline V gene. The length of the CDR3 is 15 residues. The V and J ends lost 0 bases and 1 base respectively, with 8 bases between them. This CDR3 reads CASSVAGISGNTIYF. The CDR3 coding sequence is TGTGCCAGCAGCGTAGCGGGGATATCTGGAAACACCATATATTTT.

This clone was detected a few times. CDR3 loop: CASSSTRLAVYEQFF. CDR3 nucleotides: TGTGCCAGCAGCTCCACTAGACTAGCTGTCTATGAGCAGTTCTTC. The V call is TRBV5-8, the J call TRBJ2-1; 7 nucleotides align to TRBD2. V trimming: 3 bases; J trimming: 8 bases; junction bases outside the gene matches: 11. The V gene's germline CDR1 is SGHTS and CDR2 YDEGEE. This CDR3 comprises 15 residues.

The chain combines TRBV6-1 with TRBJ1-6; 9 bases are a match to TRBD1. V lost 6 bases to trimming and J lost 9 bases; unmatched junction nucleotides: 9. Germline CDR1 reads MNHNS; CDR2 reads SASEGT. The CDR3 length is 15 residues. CDR3: CASSDGQGRSSPLHF. CDR3 DNA sequence: TGTGCCAGCAGCGACGGACAGGGGCGGAGTTCACCCCTCCACTTT.

The chain couples TRBV4-3 to TRBJ1-3; tentative D call: TRBD1 (6 bases). Germline CDR1 LGHNA, CDR2 YSLEER. The CDR3 contains 15 residues. The V gene lost 0 bases and the J gene lost 3 bases, with 9 bases spanning the gap. CDR3 DNA sequence: TGCGCCAGCAGCCAAGATCAGGGGCATGGAAACACCATATATTTT. It translates to CASSQDQGHGNTIYF.

The chain is built from TRBV10-3 and TRBJ2-3, with 13 positions matching TRBD2. Germline CDR1 reads ENHRY; CDR2 reads SYGVKD. V lost 10 bases, J lost 0 bases, and 16 bases stayed unmatched. The CDR3 loop spans 19 amino acids. Written as DNA, the CDR3 is TGTGCCACTCAACCGGGGCACGGGACTAGCGGGGTTAGCACAGATACGCAGTATTTT. Translated: CATQPGHGTSGVSTDTQYF.

The chain carries TRBV4-2 and TRBJ2-2, with 7 bases aligning to TRBD2. The CDR3 runs 16 residues. J gave up 0 bases and V 2 bases, and 3 bases lay outside the gene matches. Germline CDR1 and CDR2: LGHNA and YNFKEQ. This chain's CDR3 is CASSQNLAANTGELFF. The DNA for the CDR3 is TGTGCCAGCAGCCAAAACCTAGCGGCGAACACCGGGGAGCTGTTTTTT.

V is TRBV11-3 and J is TRBJ2-6; D unresolved. The CDR3 runs to 15 residues. The V gene's germline CDR1 is SGHNT and CDR2 YENEEA. Between the trimmed V and J ends, which lost 4 bases and 0 bases, there was a span of 7 bases. Here the CDR3 DNA reads TGTGCCAGCAGCTCTGGCCACTCTGGGGCCAACGTCCTGACTTTC. Protein product: CASSSGHSGANVLTF.

The chain recombines TRBV23-1 with TRBJ2-7, with D perhaps TRBD1 (5 bases). TRBV23-1 is known as an ORF, though its function is uncertain. Trimming cost V 6 bases and J 3 bases, with 18 bases left between them. The CDR3 loop spans 15 amino acids. CDR3 region: CASRGWGKGNYEQYF. The DNA of the CDR3 is TGCGCCAGCAGAGGATGGGGAAAGGGGAACTACGAGCAGTACTTC.

CDR3 protein: CASREAVAGEYEQYF. DNA for the CDR3: TGCGCCAGCCGGGAAGCGGTAGCGGGAGAATACGAGCAGTACTTC. The genes are TRBV5-1 and TRBJ2-7; 9 bases map to TRBD2. The CDR3 sequence is 15 residues long. Germline loops: CDR1 SGHRS, CDR2 YFSETQ. The junction had 12 bases not matched to a gene; V was cut back by 7 bases and J by 4 bases.

This chain links TRBV5-1 with TRBJ2-7; TRBD1 matches 10 bases. V was clipped by 0 bases and J by 4 bases; unmatched bases: 4. This CDR3 is built from 15 residues. From germline, CDR1 is SGHRS and CDR2 YFSETQ. Here the CDR3 reads CASSLEGQGRYEQYF. For the CDR3, the DNA is TGCGCCAGCAGCTTGGAGGGACAGGGGCGATACGAGCAGTACTTC.

Here the CDR3 reads CASRSEGEGDYGYTF. In DNA form, the CDR3 reads TGTGCCAGTAGGTCGGAGGGAGAAGGGGACTATGGCTACACCTTC. This chain uses TRBV19 with TRBJ1-2; perhaps TRBD1 as D (5 bases). Germline values: CDR1 LNHDA, CDR2 SQIVND (reference sequence). The CDR3 has 15 residues. The V end was cut by 6 bases, the J end by 3 bases, with 17 bases between.

This chain connects TRBV4-3 to TRBJ1-3; D gene uncertain. The V and J ends lost 0 bases and 8 bases respectively, with 8 bases between them. The CDR3 length is 13 residues. The V gene's germline CDR1 is LGHNA and CDR2 YSLEER. The CDR3 nucleotides read TGCGCCAGCAGCCAAGATCTGCGAGACACCATATATTTT. Translated: CASSQDLRDTIYF.

V gene TRBV10-3 combines with J gene TRBJ1-1, with 11 positions matching TRBD1. The CDR3 consists of 18 residues. V shed 4 bases and J 0 bases; nucleotides not matched to a gene: 10. Per the germline V gene, CDR1 is ENHRY and CDR2 is SYGVKD. The CDR3: CAISGVGTGGGMNTEAFF. The CDR3 DNA reads TGTGCCATCAGTGGGGTGGGGACAGGGGGGGGAATGAACACTGAAGCTTTCTTT.

J is TRBJ2-2 and V is TRBV2; tentatively, D is TRBD1 (5 bases). V lost 4 bases to trimming and J lost 0 bases, with 9 bases between them. The length of the CDR3 is 15 residues. Germline-derived CDR1 and CDR2 are SNHLY and FYNNEI. The CDR3 reads CASSVGESNTGELFF. CDR3 DNA: TGTGCCAGCAGTGTAGGGGAATCGAACACCGGGGAGCTGTTTTTT.

The chain joins TRBV11-3 to TRBJ2-1; D is possibly TRBD2 (5 bases). Per germline, CDR1 SGHNT and CDR2 YENEEA. Trimming pared 3 bases from V and 2 bases from J, leaving 26 bases between. The CDR3 runs 20 residues. CDR3 in amino acids: CASSFWVEGSAADPYNEQFF. The CDR3 nucleotides read TGTGCCAGCAGCTTCTGGGTCGAAGGGTCGGCAGCGGATCCCTACAATGAGCAGTTCTTC. Looking up the rest from reference TRBV11-3 and TRBJ2-1 gives the full variable domain: EAGVVQSPRYKIIEKKQPVAFWCNPISGHNTLYWYLQNLGQGPELLIRYENEEAVDDSQLPKDRFSAERLKGVDSTLKIQPAELGDSAVYLCASSFWVEGSAADPYNEQFFGPGTRLTVL.

In its sample, this clone was seen a few times. J is TRBJ1-1 and V is TRBV20-1, with D hard to call. The CDR3 is 11 residues long. CDR1 is DFQATT, CDR2 SNEGSKA, per germline (reference sequence). With 3 bases removed from V and 3 bases from J, the gap between germline ends came to 5 bases. CDR3 amino acids: CSASTDTEAFF. The CDR3 region has the DNA TGCAGTGCTAGTACTGACACTGAAGCTTTCTTT.

The table lists this clone with a few counts. Mismatch with germline at one junction end may stem from a read error. The chain links TRBV9 to TRBJ2-6, with a weak D call TRBD1 (5 bases). This CDR3 region has 16 residues. The germline gives CDR1 SGDLS, CDR2 YYNGEE. The CDR3 region has the DNA TGTGCCAGCAGCGCAACCCAGGGTTCTGGGGCCAACGGCCTGACTTTC. This gives the protein CASSATQGSGANGLTF.

V gene TRBV28 combines with J gene TRBJ2-7; possible D gene TRBD1, 6 bases. This CDR3 is 12 amino acids long. Germline values: CDR1 MDHEN, CDR2 SYDVKM. Trimming took off 5 bases at V and 9 bases at J, with 14 bases between the two ends. The CDR3 DNA is TGTGCCAGCAGTACAGGGCCCGTTGGGCAGTACTTC. Amino acids: CASSTGPVGQYF.

The chain uses TRBV7-6 and TRBJ2-5; 7 bases fit TRBD1. Germline CDR1 reads SGHVS; CDR2 reads FNYEAQ. V shed 5 bases, J shed 4 bases, and the junction held 10 bases outside the gene matches. The CDR3 has 15 amino acids. For the CDR3, the DNA is TGTGCCAGCAGCAGTTGGGCCGCAGGGGGAGAGACCCAGTACTTC. It specifies CASSSWAAGGETQYF.

The rearrangement links TRBV27 to TRBJ2-5; D unresolved. The CDR3 covers 15 residues. With 7 bases removed from V and 3 bases from J, the gap between germline ends came to 18 bases. Germline V gene data show CDR1 as MNHEY and CDR2 as SMNVEV (reference sequence). The CDR3 here is CASISGSRWEETQYF. The DNA for the CDR3 is TGTGCCAGCATTTCCGGGTCGAGATGGGAAGAGACCCAGTACTTC.